These T cell receptor beta chains were read from a single sample in a study of T cells in Graves' hyperthyroidism and ophthalmopathy. TCRdb recomputed calls from the multiplex PCR reads with MiXCR, one row per CDR3 protein. In the table there are some 570,000 distinct CDR3 sequences, 12% to 15% of which are singletons. Sequencing was performed on blood. The source of these receptors is a woman between 18 and 29 years old with Graves' ophthalmopathy. CDR3s include the opening cysteine and the closing phenylalanine or tryptophan. D genes are given only for firm matches. Only some rows state a clone size, as once, few, many or a class for expanded clones.

few	TRBD2	TRBV20-1	TRBJ2-7	TGCAGTGCTAGAGATCGAGCGGGGAGCTCCTACGAGCAGTACTTC	CSARDRAGSSYEQYF
many	-	TRBV27	TRBJ1-1	TGTGCCAGCAGCCTGACCTTGATGAACACTGAAGCTTTCTTT	CASSLTLMNTEAFF
many	-	TRBV27	TRBJ2-1	TGTGCCAGCAGCCTTTACGCGGGGCACCCCTCTTACAATGAGCAGTTCTTC	CASSLYAGHPSYNEQFF
few	-	TRBV4-1	TRBJ2-1	TGCGCCAGCAGCCAAGTAACTAGCAGTGAGCAGTTCTTC	CASSQVTSSEQFF
many	-	TRBV20-1	TRBJ1-1	TGCAGTGCTAGAGATCGGGGGGGACAGAACACTGAAGCTTTCTTT	CSARDRGGQNTEAFF
few	-	TRBV27	TRBJ2-3	TGTGCCAGCAGTTCCCCGACTGGGCTAGGGGATACGCAGTATTTT	CASSSPTGLGDTQYF
-	TRBD2	TRBV20-1	TRBJ2-7	TGCAGTGCTAGAGCCCTGGGACTAGCTTTCAGTTACGAGCAGTACTTC	CSARALGLAFSYEQYF
many	-	TRBV13	TRBJ1-2	TGTGCCAGCAGCTTAGGGGGGACGGATGGCTACACCTTC	CASSLGGTDGYTF
few	-	TRBV19	TRBJ2-7	TGTGCCAGTAGTATTGACTTTTCCAGTGGGGGATCCGAGCAGTACTTC	CASSIDFSSGGSEQYF
few	-	TRBV7-9	TRBJ1-2	TGTGCCAGCACCCCACCAATCACCTTC	CASTPPITF
-	TRBD2	TRBV28	TRBJ2-3	TGTGCCAGCAGCTTAAGTCCTAGCGGCCCAGATACGCAGTATTTT	CASSLSPSGPDTQYF
many	-	TRBV11-1	TRBJ2-2	TGTGCCAGCAGCGCTCAGAGGAACACCGGGGAGCTGTTTTTT	CASSAQRNTGELFF
many	-	TRBV30	TRBJ1-5	TGTGCCTCAAAGTCGGACGGACCTAGCAATCAGCCCCAGCATTTT	CASKSDGPSNQPQHF
many	TRBD2	TRBV6-1	TRBJ2-2	TGTGCCAGCAGCCCAGCGGGAGCGAACACCGGGGAGCTGTTTTTT	CASSPAGANTGELFF
few	-	TRBV19	TRBJ1-1	TGTGCCAGTAGTATACCGACGACAGCTTCGATAATGAACACTGAAGCTTTCTTT	CASSIPTTASIMNTEAFF
many	TRBD1	TRBV7-9	TRBJ1-1	TGTGCCAGCAGCTGGCAAGAGGGACAGCCCTATGAAGCTTTCTTT	CASSWQEGQPYEAFF
few	-	TRBV5-1	TRBJ2-3	TGCGCCAGCAGGCGTGGGTCTAGCACAGATACGCAGTATTTT	CASRRGSSTDTQYF
many	TRBD1	TRBV27	TRBJ2-2	TGTGCCAGCAGGGACAGGGAGGCCGGGGAGCTGTTTTTT	CASRDREAGELFF
many	-	TRBV5-4	TRBJ2-3	TGTGCCAGCAGCTTGAAGGTAGGGCGAGATACGCAGTATTTT	CASSLKVGRDTQYF
-	TRBD1	TRBV9	TRBJ2-7	TGTGCCAGCAGCGTGGGCACAGGGGCTCGCTACGAGCAGTACTTC	CASSVGTGARYEQYF
-	-	TRBV6-2/TRBV6-3	TRBJ2-7	TGTGCCAGCAGTTTTGACAGGACTACGCCCTACGAGCAGTACTTC	CASSFDRTTPYEQYF
many	-	TRBV2	TRBJ1-5	TGTGCCTGCCAGCAGCCGGGGGAGCAGCCCCAGCATTTT	CACQQPGEQPQHF
few	TRBD1	TRBV6-5	TRBJ1-3	TGTGCCAGCAGTTCGGACAGGGTAGAGAACACCATATATTTT	CASSSDRVENTIYF
many	-	TRBV6-1	TRBJ2-5	TGTGCCAGCAGTGAAACCATTCCCCGGCAGGGCTGGGGAGAGACCCAGTACTTC	CASSETIPRQGWGETQYF
-	-	TRBV7-3	TRBJ2-2	TGTGCCAGCAGCACATCCAACACCGGGGAGCTGTTTTTT	CASSTSNTGELFF
many	TRBD2	TRBV2	TRBJ2-1	TGTGCCAGCAGGGCCGGGACTAGCGGTTACAATGAGCAGTTCTTC	CASRAGTSGYNEQFF
-	TRBD1	TRBV27	TRBJ1-2	TGTGCCAGCAGATCAGGGGGCCGTGGCTACACCTTC	CASRSGGRGYTF
many	-	TRBV19	TRBJ1-4	TGTGCCAGTAGTATAGGGCGGACCGGGGAAAAACTGTTTTTT	CASSIGRTGEKLFF
many	-	TRBV2	TRBJ1-5	TGTGCCAGCAGTGAAGGGGGAGGGGTTCTGCCCCAGCATTTT	CASSEGGGVLPQHF
many	-	TRBV2	TRBJ1-1	TGTGCCAGCGGCGCAGAGCCGATTGAAGCTTTCTTT	CASGAEPIEAFF
-	-	TRBV24-1	TRBJ2-4	TGTGCCACCAGTGACACACATTTGGGGGTGAGGTACTTC	CATSDTHLGVRYF
many	TRBD1	TRBV7-2	TRBJ2-3	TGTGCCAGCAGGGCAGGGGGAGATACGCAGTATTTT	CASRAGGDTQYF
many	-	TRBV28	TRBJ1-2	TGTGCCAGCAGTTCTGAGGGCTACACCTTC	CASSSEGYTF
many	-	TRBV3-1	TRBJ2-1	TGTGCCAGCAGCCAAGGGAGACTAGTAATCCAGTTCTTC	CASSQGRLVIQFF
many	TRBD1	TRBV30	TRBJ2-5	TGTGCCTGGAGACCCGGGACAGTCGTTTGGGAGACCCAGTACTTC	CAWRPGTVVWETQYF
many	TRBD1	TRBV10-3	TRBJ1-2	TGTGCCATCACTGGGGACAGGGGAAGTGATGGCTACACCTTC	CAITGDRGSDGYTF
-	TRBD1	TRBV5-6	TRBJ2-7	TGTGCCAGCACTTACTGGCGGGACAGGGGAGGCGAGCAGTACTTC	CASTYWRDRGGEQYF
-	-	TRBV11-3	TRBJ2-7	TGTGCCAGCAGCTTAAGCAGGATGGTAGACGAGCAGTACTTC	CASSLSRMVDEQYF
-	TRBD2	TRBV3-1	TRBJ2-2	TGTGCCAGCAGCCAAGTCTTAGTGGTAGCGGGGACGAACACCGGGGAGCTGTTTTTT	CASSQVLVVAGTNTGELFF
few	TRBD1	TRBV13	TRBJ1-3	TGTGCCAGCAGCTTGGGGACAGGGAAAGGAAACACCATATATTTT	CASSLGTGKGNTIYF
-	-	TRBV29-1	TRBJ2-7	TGCAGCGGGGGGCCCGGCAGTTTGACCCACTCCTACGAGCAGTACTTC	CSGGPGSLTHSYEQYF
many	-	TRBV6-1	TRBJ1-1	TGTGCCAGCAGTGAAGTCGGCAGGAACACTGAAGCTTTCTTT	CASSEVGRNTEAFF
-	-	TRBV11-2	TRBJ2-7	TGTGCCAGCAGCTTAGGTGACCAAGGGCAGTACTTC	CASSLGDQGQYF
many	TRBD1	TRBV7-9	TRBJ2-1	TGTGCCAGCAGCCCCCCCGGGACAGTTTACAATGAGCAGTTCTTC	CASSPPGTVYNEQFF
-	-	TRBV9	TRBJ2-2	TGTGCCAGCAGGACTGCCCCTGGGGAGCTGTTTTTT	CASRTAPGELFF
few	TRBD2	TRBV25-1	TRBJ2-2	TGTGCCAGCAGTGAATTGGGGACTAGCGGGAGAGGGAAAGGCGGGGAGCTGTTTTTT	CASSELGTSGRGKGGELFF
once	-	TRBV5-1	TRBJ1-4	TGCGCCAGCAGCTTCACGTTTAATGAAAAACTGTTTTTT	CASSFTFNEKLFF
many	TRBD1	TRBV7-6	TRBJ2-7	TGTGCCAGCAGCTTAGCCGGGACAGGGGACGAGCAGTACTTC	CASSLAGTGDEQYF
many	-	TRBV30	TRBJ2-5	TGTGCCTGGAGTGTCCCCGCGCGGGAGACCCAGTACTTC	CAWSVPARETQYF
many	TRBD2	TRBV6-7	TRBJ2-1	TGTGCCAGCAGTTACTCGATGGGGACTAGCGGGGTAATCTCCTACAATGAGCAGTTCTTC	CASSYSMGTSGVISYNEQFF